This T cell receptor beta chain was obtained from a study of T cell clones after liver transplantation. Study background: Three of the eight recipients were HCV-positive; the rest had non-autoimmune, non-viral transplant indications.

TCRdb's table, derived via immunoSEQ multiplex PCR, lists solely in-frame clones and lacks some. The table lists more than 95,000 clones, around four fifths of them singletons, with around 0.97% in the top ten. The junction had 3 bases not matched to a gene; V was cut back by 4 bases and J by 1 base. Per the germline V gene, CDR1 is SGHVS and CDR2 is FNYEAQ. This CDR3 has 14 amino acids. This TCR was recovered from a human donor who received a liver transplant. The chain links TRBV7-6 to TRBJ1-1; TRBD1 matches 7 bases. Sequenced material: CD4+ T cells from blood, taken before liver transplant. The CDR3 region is CASSYGTENTEAFF. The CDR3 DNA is TGTGCCAGCAGCTATGGGACAGAGAACACTGAAGCTTTCTTT. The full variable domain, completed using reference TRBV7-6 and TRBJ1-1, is GAGVSQSPRYKVTKRGQDVALRCDPISGHVSLYWYRQALGQGPEFLTYFNYEAQQDKSGLPNDRFSAERPEGSISTLTIQRTEQRDSAMYRCASSYGTENTEAFFGQGTRLTVV.